The present entry profiles one TCR beta chain with its context. This sample stems from a study of T cell responses to AZD1222 COVID-19 vaccine. This CDR3 contains 15 residues. With 4 bases removed from V and 4 bases from J, the gap between germline ends came to 12 bases. Germline loops: CDR1 SGHRS, CDR2 YFSETQ. Here immunoSEQ multiplex PCR was the method, and the copy in TCRdb shows in-frame clones only, minus some. The repertoire consists of under 110,000 clones, with roughly 90% occurring once and the leading ten covering approximately 5%. The source was peripheral blood, collected on day 0 of AZD1222 vaccination. The gene calls are TRBV5-1 and TRBJ1-6; D possibly corresponds to TRBD1 (6 bases). The origin of this receptor is an adult in good health. The chain's CDR3 is CASSTGQSYNSPLHF. CDR3 sequence (DNA): TGCGCCAGCAGCACCGGACAGAGTTATAATTCACCCCTCCACTTT.